This T cell receptor beta chain was identified in a study of human T cells and chemical hapten exposure. Time point given: pre-sensitization, week 0. Specified treatment: therapeutic diphenylcyclopropenone sensitization with weekly scalp DPC. TCRdb reprocessed the RACE reads with MiXCR, giving one entry per CDR3 protein. The sample contains some 250,000 distinct CDR3 sequences, 7.5% to 9% of which appear only once. V dropped 5 bases and J dropped 4; count of bases not matched to a gene: 12. Germline CDR1 reads SGHAT; CDR2 reads FQNNGV. This CDR3 has 17 residues. This clonotype was picked up a small number of times.

The TCR originated in a young man with alopecia areata. Some clones in this sample may be carry-over from other donors' samples. Sample: whole blood, taken in connection with sensitization to the hapten diphenylcyclopropenone (DPC). This chain uses TRBV11-2 with TRBJ2-3; 10 nucleotides agree with TRBD2. CDR3 residues: CASSPPPGLAYSDTQYF. The CDR3 nucleotides are TGTGCCAGCAGCCCTCCTCCGGGACTAGCGTATTCAGATACGCAGTATTTT. Filled out from reference TRBV11-2 and TRBJ2-3, the complete variable domain reads EAGVAQSPRYKIIEKRQSVAFWCNPISGHATLYWYQQILGQGPKLLIQFQNNGVVDDSQLPKDRFSAERLKGVDSTLKIQPAKLEDSAVYLCASSPPPGLAYSDTQYFGPGTRLTVL.